This T cell receptor beta chain is from a study of tumor-infiltrating lymphocytes in primary liver carcinoma. Unsorted whole blood supplied the RNA, and germline DNA was extracted too. Germline-derived CDR1 and CDR2 are WNHNN and SYGVQD (reference sequence). The V segment lost 0 bases and the J segment 4 bases; nucleotides outside the gene matches: 2. The CDR3 is 16 residues long. cDNA specific to TCR beta was made from about 550 ng of total RNA, with a constant-region primer employed for priming. Library construction for TCR beta comprised three nested multiplex PCR rounds performed with slightly modified ARM-PCR. In the first two PCR rounds, TRBV1-TRBV30 forward primers were paired with a C-beta reverse primer, and each round lasted approximately 10 cycles. MiXCR, applied by TCRdb to the multiplex PCR reads, yields one record per CDR3 protein. Among 320,000 or so distinct CDR3 sequences, less than 75% were seen once, and the ten largest hold roughly 9%.

The sample taken for sequencing was peripheral blood. The receptor comes from a man aged 35-49 years with primary liver carcinoma and hepatitis B virus infection. V usage is TRBV10-1 and J usage is TRBJ2-3; 12 bases match TRBD2. The CDR3 loop is CASSESTSGRSDTQYF. The CDR3 DNA reads TGCGCCAGCAGTGAGTCAACTAGCGGGAGGTCAGATACGCAGTATTTT.